This is a list of T cell receptor beta chains from one sample in a study of control samples from healthy donors and cancer patients. Generated by immunoSEQ multiplex PCR, the TCRdb table keeps only in-frame clones and is missing some. The sample has 150,000 to 190,000 clones, over 90% seen once. Sequencing input: blood. The receptor set was obtained from a man aged 50-59 years in good health. CDR3s include the opening cysteine and the closing phenylalanine or tryptophan.

>TRBJ2-7|TRBV29-1
CSVLRTSGRSYEQYF
>TRBJ2-1|TRBV30
CAWSVHWTSSYNEQFF
>TRBJ1-6|TRBV4-2
CASSQDRGTASYNSPLHF
>TRBJ2-2|TRBV5-1
CASSLGGGTGELFF
>TRBJ1-3|TRBV30
CAWTGRNTIYF
>TRBJ1-1|TRBV15
CATSLEEGTGTEAFF
>TRBJ1-1|TRBV7-9
CASSFGRMSTEAFF
>TRBJ2-1|TRBV18
CASSPPRLGGNEQFF
>TRBJ1-5|TRBV7-7
CASSPSRRVVGQPQHF
>TRBJ2-4|TRBV5-1
CASSLYQDIQYF
>TRBJ1-5|TRBV9
CASSVGNLNNQPQHF
>TRBJ1-4|TRBV28
CASSLGATNEKLFF
>TRBJ1-3|TRBV9
CASSAREGPSNTIYF
>TRBJ1-1|TRBV28
CASSPARNRGRGEAFF
>TRBJ1-3|TRBV5-4
CASSQDAGNTIYF
>TRBJ2-3|TRBV28
CASTPPSGTDTQYF
>TRBJ2-5|TRBV5-1
CASRHNSEETQYF
>TRBJ2-7|TRBV10-3
CAISESEVLAGDYEQYF
>TRBJ2-1|TRBV6-5
CASMLHNEQFF
>TRBJ2-7|TRBV18
CASSPSLLDAIYSYEQYF
>TRBJ1-2|TRBV28
CASTQGGLRFGGYGYTF
>TRBJ1-6|TRBV9
CASRMGTENSPLHF
>TRBJ1-2|TRBV27
CASSRETGTFYGYTF
>TRBJ1-4|TRBV7-9
CASSPAWTGGGEKLFF
>TRBJ1-2|TRBV11-2
CASSRTTGVYGYTF
>TRBJ1-5|TRBV28
CASSPDREGNQPQHF
>TRBJ1-6|TRBV6-5
CAIGTVDSPLHF
>TRBJ2-5|TRBV20-1
CSAAGGETQYF
>TRBJ2-7|TRBV19
CASSISLASGYYEQYF
>TRBJ2-6|TRBV9
CASSQGYYGANVLTF
>TRBJ2-5|TRBV11-2
CASSRQPGGQETQYF
>TRBJ1-1|TRBV19
CASSTQGNTEAFF
>TRBJ2-7|TRBV2
CASSLAGVLQYF
>TRBJ2-1|TRBV2
CASSDFTRHEQFF
>TRBJ2-3|TRBV28
CASSSPGVGVYTQYF
>TRBJ1-3|TRBV19
CASQAGATGNTIYF
>TRBJ1-3|TRBV29-1
CSVVIGRSGNTIYF
>TRBJ2-2|TRBV2
CASSVAPGELFF
>TRBJ2-7|TRBV28
CASTPGGGIYEQYF
>TRBJ1-5|TRBV19
CASSIGLDRARVQPQHF
>TRBJ2-1|TRBV29-1
CSVERPHRKEWGKIDEQFF
>TRBJ1-2|TRBV24-1
CATRGEANYGYTF
>TRBJ1-5|TRBV28
CASSPARRGPNQPQHF